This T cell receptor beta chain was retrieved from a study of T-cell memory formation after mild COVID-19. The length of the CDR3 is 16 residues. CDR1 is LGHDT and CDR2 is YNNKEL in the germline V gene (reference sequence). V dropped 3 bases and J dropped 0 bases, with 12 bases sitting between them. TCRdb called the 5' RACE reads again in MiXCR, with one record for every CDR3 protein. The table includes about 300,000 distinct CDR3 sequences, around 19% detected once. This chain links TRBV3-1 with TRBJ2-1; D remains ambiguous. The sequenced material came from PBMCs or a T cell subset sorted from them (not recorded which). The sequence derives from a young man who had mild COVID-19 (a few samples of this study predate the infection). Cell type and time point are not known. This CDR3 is CASSHQSSSSYNEQFF. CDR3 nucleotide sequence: TGTGCCAGCAGCCACCAGTCGTCCAGCTCCTACAATGAGCAGTTCTTC.